This T cell receptor (beta chain) is from a study of blood T cell repertoires in COVID-19. Study-wide background: Whether acute or convalescent, the COVID-19 samples came from the United States, Italy and Spain.

Sequencing used immunoSEQ multiplex PCR; TCRdb keeps in-frame clones, though not all of them. The sample holds approximately 65,000 clones, roughly three quarters seen once. The CDR3 has 14 amino acids. The V and J ends lost 8 bases and 4 bases, in that order; junction bases with no gene match: 10. Per germline, CDR1 LNHDA and CDR2 SQIVND (reference sequence). What was sequenced was peripheral blood. The TCR originated in a woman aged 80 or over with active or convalescent COVID-19. The chain employs TRBV19 and TRBJ1-2, with 7 bases aligning to TRBD1. CDR3 loop: CASVPDRRSYGYTF. Written as DNA, the CDR3 is TGTGCCAGTGTCCCGGACAGGCGATCCTATGGCTACACCTTC.